The 24 T cell receptor beta chains in this list originate from one sample, sequenced in a study of blood T cell repertoires in COVID-19 (dated by TCRdb to 2018 to 2020). Library generation was performed with the immunoSEQ multiplex PCR assay. As stored in TCRdb, this immuneACCESS dataset retains in-frame rearrangements with V and J assigned. A fraction of the clones does not appear; measured against another copy, unresolved V genes explain less than half of the discrepancy, and the remainder lacks a known reason. The sample has some 180,000 clones on record, 76% of them singletons. The ten most abundant clones make up 8.6% of the sample. The sample taken for sequencing was peripheral blood. The receptor set was obtained from a woman aged 50 to 60 with active or convalescent COVID-19.

The V gene is TRBV27, the J gene TRBJ2-7; TRBD1 matches at 7 bases. Germline values: CDR1 MNHEY, CDR2 SMNVEV (reference sequence). The CDR3 has 17 residues. The trim removed 4 bases at V and 2 bases at J, leaving 14 bases unmatched. The DNA of the CDR3 is TGTGCCAGCAGTTCGCAGGGACAGCTGCCCTATCCCTACGAGCAGTACTTC. It yields the protein CASSSQGQLPYPYEQYF.

CDR3 coding DNA: TGTGCCAGCAGCTTTGGGACAGACACTGAAGCTTTCTTT. It yields the protein CASSFGTDTEAFF. The chain joins TRBV7-8 to TRBJ1-1; 7 bases align to TRBD1. This CDR3 contains 13 residues. V shed 3 bases, J shed 3 bases, and the junction held 1 base outside the gene matches. CDR1 is SGHVS, CDR2 FQNEAQ, per germline.

The genes are TRBV3-1 (or the pseudogene TRBV3-2) and TRBJ2-7, with 8 bases identical to TRBD2. CDR1 and CDR2 (germline): LGHDT, YNNKEL (reference sequence). CDR3 length: 14 residues. The ends lost 7 bases at V and 2 bases at J; junction bases unmatched: 7. The CDR3 sequence: CASTFSGGPYEQYF. CDR3 DNA sequence: TGTGCCAGCACCTTCAGCGGGGGCCCCTACGAGCAGTACTTC.

The chain recombines TRBV21-1 with TRBJ2-7; the table's D gene call, TRBD1, was not cross checked with the DNA. TRBV21-1 is classified as a pseudogene. The CDR3 contains 18 residues. In nucleotides, the CDR3 is TGTGCCAGCAGCCACAGGGATCCCAGGGAAGGGATTTCCTACGAGCAGTACTTC. Its protein is CASSHRDPREGISYEQYF.

In its sample, this clone was seen a few times. This rearrangement joins TRBV10-2 to TRBJ1-5; possibly TRBD1 for D (6 bases). V gave up 5 bases and J gave up 3 bases, with 11 bases separating them. The CDR3 spans 14 residues. Germline V lookup: CDR1 WSHSY, CDR2 SAAADI. CDR3 in amino acids: CASSYRQANQPQHF. CDR3 coding DNA: TGCGCCAGCAGTTACCGACAGGCCAATCAGCCCCAGCATTTT.

This clone was counted once. This chain connects TRBV19 to TRBJ2-1; 7 bases are shared with TRBD2. There are 15 residues in the CDR3. Germline CDR1 LNHDA, CDR2 SQIVND (reference sequence). Trimming cost V 10 bases and J 3 bases; bases outside gene matches: 12. CDR3: CATPPSGHHYNEQFF. DNA of the CDR3: TGTGCCACGCCCCCTAGCGGCCATCACTACAATGAGCAGTTCTTC. Full variable domain (outside the CDR3, taken from reference TRBV19 and TRBJ2-1): DGGITQSPKYLFRKEGQNVTLSCEQNLNHDAMYWYRQDPGQGLRLIYYSQIVNDFQKGDIAEGYSVSREKKESFPLTVTSAQKNPTAFYLCATPPSGHHYNEQFFGPGTRLTVL.

The V and J genes are TRBV28 and TRBJ1-6; 9 positions match TRBD1. Looked up from germline, CDR1 is MDHEN and CDR2 is SYDVKM. The V gene end was trimmed by 6 bases and the J gene end by 5 bases; junction bases not matched to a gene: 5. The CDR3 contains 15 residues. The CDR3 DNA reads as TGTGCCAGCAGCCACGACAGGGGGAATAATTCACCCCTCCACTTT. Translation gives CASSHDRGNNSPLHF.

This clone came up a few times. J is TRBJ2-3 and V is TRBV7-2; D ambiguous. Germline V gene data show CDR1 as SGHTA and CDR2 as FQGNSA. V gave up 8 bases and J gave up 8 bases, with 14 bases separating them. This CDR3 has 12 amino acids. CDR3 protein: CASALSSATQYF. In DNA form, the CDR3 reads TGTGCCAGCGCTCTGAGTTCCGCTACGCAGTATTTT. The whole variable domain, filled in from reference TRBV7-2 and TRBJ2-3, reads GAGVSQSPSNKVTEKGKDVELRCDPISGHTALYWYRQSLGQGLEFLIYFQGNSAPDKSGLPSDRFSAERTGGSVSTLTIQRTQQEDSAVYLCASALSSATQYFGPGTRLTVL.

This clone is a singleton in its sample. The chain recombines TRBV30 with TRBJ2-7; tentatively, D is TRBD2 (5 bases). Trimming stripped 1 base from V and 3 bases from J, with 22 bases between. The CDR3 totals 17 residues. Germline assignment: CDR1 GTSNPN and CDR2 SVGIG (reference sequence). The CDR3 reads CAWSEAGWGGLRYEQYF. CDR3 nucleotides: TGTGCCTGGAGTGAGGCAGGTTGGGGTGGACTGCGCTACGAGCAGTACTTC. The variable domain in full, with the rest retrieved from reference TRBV30 and TRBJ2-7, is SQTIHQWPATLVQPVGSPLSLECTVEGTSNPNLYWYRQAAGRGLQLLFYSVGIGQISSEVPQNLSASRPQDRQFILSSKKLLLSDSGFYLCAWSEAGWGGLRYEQYFGPGTRLTVT.

This chain uses TRBV7-9 with TRBJ2-7, with 14 bases that match TRBD2. This CDR3 has 15 amino acids. Per the germline V gene, CDR1 is SEHNR and CDR2 is FQNEAQ (reference sequence). The junction had 2 bases not matched to a gene; V was cut back by 1 base and J by 6 bases. The CDR3 nucleotides read TGTGCCAGCAGCTTAGGCGGGACTAGCGGGAGCGAGCAGTACTTC. It translates to CASSLGGTSGSEQYF.

V usage is TRBV28 and J usage is TRBJ1-1; no clear D. The V gene's germline CDR1 is MDHEN and CDR2 SYDVKM. Trimming pared 5 bases from V and 7 bases from J, leaving 14 bases between. There are 13 residues in the CDR3. CDR3 DNA sequence: TGTGCCAGCAGTATAACTACGCTGGATGAAGCTTTCTTT. Its translation is CASSITTLDEAFF.

The chain uses TRBV6-1 and TRBJ1-1; D may be TRBD1 (6 bases). Trimming removed 2 bases from V and 1 base from J, with 8 bases in between. Per germline, CDR1 MNHNS and CDR2 SASEGT. The CDR3 has 14 residues. The CDR3 loop is CASSESRGNTEAFF. The CDR3 DNA reads TGTGCCAGCAGTGAATCCAGGGGGAACACTGAAGCTTTCTTT.

Comment on this clone: This specimen includes other DNA sequences encoding the same CDR3. The chain combines TRBV5-1 with TRBJ2-3; D ambiguous. CDR3 length equals 14 residues. Trimming removed 0 bases from V and 0 bases from J, with 5 bases in between. Germline assignment: CDR1 SGHRS and CDR2 YFSETQ. CDR3: CASSLGTSTDTQYF. CDR3 sequence (DNA): TGCGCCAGCAGCTTGGGCACAAGCACAGATACGCAGTATTTT.

This clone was picked up a small number of times. The V and J genes are TRBV14 and TRBJ2-2, with 7 bases lining up with TRBD2. Germline V gene sequence: CDR1 SGHDN, CDR2 FVKESK. V was clipped by 1 base and J by 6 bases; unmatched bases: 17. This CDR3 region has 19 residues. CDR3 sequence reads: CASSQGDRRGSLGPGELFF. The CDR3 region has the DNA TGTGCCAGCAGCCAAGGGGATCGGCGCGGGAGCCTGGGGCCCGGGGAGCTGTTTTTT. Using reference TRBV14 and TRBJ2-2 for the parts outside the CDR3, the full variable domain is EAGVTQFPSHSVIEKGQTVTLRCDPISGHDNLYWYRRVMGKEIKFLLHFVKESKQDESGMPNNRFLAERTGGTYSTLKVQPAELEDSGVYFCASSQGDRRGSLGPGELFFGEGSRLTVL.

This chain links TRBV6-5 with TRBJ1-5; 9 bases line up with TRBD1. The junction had 10 bases not matched to a gene; V was cut back by 6 bases and J by 7 bases. The CDR3 has 15 residues. Germline loops: CDR1 MNHEY, CDR2 SVGAGI. The CDR3 DNA follows: TGTGCCAGCAGCCTCTGGACAGGGGCAGGGCAGCCCCAGCATTTT. Its translation: CASSLWTGAGQPQHF.

A note on this clone: One junction end disagrees with the germline gene, perhaps due to a read error. The genes are TRBV3-1 (or the pseudogene TRBV3-2) and TRBJ2-1; 9 bases map to TRBD2. The CDR3 is made up of 12 amino acids. Germline CDR1 and CDR2: LGHDT and YNNKEL (reference sequence). The CDR3 spells CASSQPSGVMVF. Written as DNA, the CDR3 is TGTGCCAGCAGCCAACCTAGCGGGGTTATGGTCTTC.

This rearrangement joins TRBV29-1 to TRBJ2-7; 7 positions match TRBD1. Germline values: CDR1 SQVTM, CDR2 ANQGSEA. This CDR3 comprises 14 residues. Losses at the gene ends were 1 base for V and 5 bases for J; bases not matched to a gene: 8. The CDR3 sequence: CSVEGRTGEHEQYF. CDR3 in DNA: TGCAGCGTTGAAGGTCGGACAGGAGAGCACGAGCAGTACTTC.

The chain recombines TRBV7-2 with TRBJ1-1; 11 bases align to TRBD1. Germline V gene sequence: CDR1 SGHTA, CDR2 FQGNSA. V shed 5 bases and J 6 bases; nucleotides not matched to a gene: 5. The CDR3 is made up of 14 amino acids. The CDR3 nucleotides are TGTGCCAGCAGCCAGGACAGGGGGCCCTCTGAAGCTTTCTTT. Protein product: CASSQDRGPSEAFF.

The V and J genes are TRBV10-3 and TRBJ2-2; D gene uncertain. Germline CDR1 is ENHRY and CDR2 is SYGVKD. The V end lost 4 bases, the J end lost 0 bases, and 9 bases lay between the germline ends. The CDR3 contains 15 residues. The CDR3 nucleotides are TGTGCCATCAGTGCGGGTCGGACGAACACCGGGGAGCTGTTTTTT. This codes for CAISAGRTNTGELFF.

The V call is TRBV29-1, the J call TRBJ2-1; 10 bases align to TRBD2. Looked up from germline, CDR1 is SQVTM and CDR2 is ANQGSEA. The CDR3 length is 12 residues. Losses at the gene ends were 6 bases for V and 6 bases for J; bases not matched to a gene: 2. The CDR3, as DNA: TGCAGCGTCTCTAGCGGGGGCAATGAGCAGTTCTTC. Translated: CSVSSGGNEQFF.

The DNA of the CDR3 is TGTGCCAGCAGCGTAGGTCAGACTTTTTATGGCTACACCTTC. It encodes CASSVGQTFYGYTF. The V and J genes are TRBV9 and TRBJ1-2; no clear D. CDR3 length: 14 amino acids. V lost 0 bases to trimming and J lost 5 bases, with 11 bases between them. Germline V gene sequence: CDR1 SGDLS, CDR2 YYNGEE.

This clone came up a few times. V and J are TRBV12-3 or TRBV12-4 and TRBJ2-7, with a possible D match to TRBD2 (6 bases). This CDR3 is built from 13 residues. Trimming stripped 5 bases from V and 3 bases from J, with 11 bases between. This chain's CDR3 is CASSLGLIYEQYF. The CDR3 DNA reads as TGTGCCAGCAGTCTGGGACTTATCTACGAGCAGTACTTC.

This clone was picked up a small number of times. This rearrangement joins TRBV6-1 to TRBJ1-2, with D possibly being TRBD1 (6 bases). CDR3 size: 15 residues. The germline V and J ends were trimmed by 1 base and 4 bases, with 13 bases remaining between them. CDR1 and CDR2 from the germline V gene are MNHNS and SASEGT. In DNA form, the CDR3 reads TGTGCCAGCAGTGAAGGGGGCCAGGGGAGCTATGGCTACACCTTC. This gives the protein CASSEGGQGSYGYTF.

This chain joins TRBV21-1 and TRBJ2-1; the table's D call TRBD2 went unverified against the DNA. TRBV21-1 is noted as a pseudogene. The CDR3 consists of 16 residues. CDR3 loop: CASSTRKREGPYEQFF. Written as DNA, the CDR3 is TGTGCCAGCAGCACCCGAAAGCGGGAGGGCCCCTATGAGCAGTTCTTC.